The 25 T cell receptor beta chains in this list originate from one sample, sequenced in a study of cytomegalovirus exposure and HLA in healthy donors. PCR primers comprised 60 Vbeta and 13 Jbeta primers. Using immunoSEQ multiplex PCR, the repertoire was profiled, and TCRdb retains in-frame clones only, with some absent. The sample consists of 80,000 to 95,000 clones, about four fifths of them appearing once. Sequences were obtained from PBMCs. The receptors originated from a woman aged 40 to 49 in good health and CMV-seropositive.

In its sample, this clone was seen a few times. The V call is TRBV28, the J call TRBJ2-5; 10 nucleotides agree with TRBD2. Germline values: CDR1 MDHEN, CDR2 SYDVKM. V lost 6 bases, J lost 5 bases, and 15 bases stayed unmatched. The CDR3 sequence is 17 residues long. CDR3 in amino acids: CASSPWDPSGSRETQYF. The CDR3 bases are TGTGCCAGCAGCCCCTGGGACCCTAGCGGGAGCCGTGAGACCCAGTACTTC.

On this clone itself: This likely stems from a read error, as it lies one base from a far larger clone. This chain joins TRBV28 and TRBJ1-4; 10 bases line up with TRBD1. The CDR3 loop spans 15 amino acids. Trimming at V came to 7 bases and at J to 10 bases, leaving 12 bases not matched to a gene. Germline CDR1 and CDR2: MDHEN and SYDVKM. The CDR3 region is CASTADRGLIAKLFF. The DNA for the CDR3 is TGTGCCAGCACCGCCGACAGGGGGCTAATTGCAAAACTGTTTTTT.

The chain couples TRBV9 to TRBJ2-2, with a weak D call TRBD1 (6 bases). The CDR3 sequence is 16 residues long. Per germline, CDR1 SGDLS and CDR2 YYNGEE. The V and J ends lost 3 bases and 0 bases respectively, with 12 bases between them. CDR3 nucleotides: TGTGCCAGCAGCGCACAGACAGGTACGAACACCGGGGAGCTGTTTTTT. This sequence encodes CASSAQTGTNTGELFF.

This chain uses TRBV7-9 with TRBJ2-5; D unclear. This CDR3 is built from 13 residues. The germline gives CDR1 SEHNR, CDR2 FQNEAQ (reference sequence). The V end was cut by 2 bases, the J end by 2 bases, with 6 bases between. The CDR3 DNA reads as TGTGCCAGCAGCTTACAGATTCAAGAGACCCAGTACTTC. It translates to CASSLQIQETQYF.

The chain is built from TRBV7-3 and TRBJ1-5; D possibly corresponds to TRBD1 (5 bases). CDR1 and CDR2 (germline): SGHTA, FQGTGA. CDR3 length: 13 residues. Deletions cut 5 bases from V and 3 bases from J, with 8 bases between. The CDR3 is CASSPGNNQPQHF. CDR3 in DNA: TGTGCCAGCAGCCCAGGGAACAATCAGCCCCAGCATTTT. Full variable domain (remainder filled in from reference TRBV7-3 and TRBJ1-5): GAGVSQTPSNKVTEKGKYVELRCDPISGHTALYWYRQSLGQGPEFLIYFQGTGAADDSGLPNDRFFAVRPEGSVSTLKIQRTERGDSAVYLCASSPGNNQPQHFGDGTRLSIL.

The rearrangement uses TRBV11-2 and TRBJ1-1, with 8 bases matching TRBD1. The germline V gene encodes CDR1 SGHAT and CDR2 FQNNGV. V gave up 5 bases and J gave up 4 bases; unmatched junction bases: 6. This CDR3 is built from 14 residues. CDR3 sequence: CASSHQGAGTEAFF. CDR3 bases: TGTGCCAGCAGCCATCAGGGGGCAGGCACTGAAGCTTTCTTT.

Comment on this clone: At one end, the junction sequence differs from germline, possibly due to a read error. The rearrangement uses TRBV7-7 and TRBJ2-3; TRBD2 might be the D (5 bases). The CDR3 spans 16 residues. Germline CDR1 reads SSHAT; CDR2 reads FNYEAQ (reference sequence). The CDR3, as DNA: TGTGCTAGCAGCTTATCAGAGGGAGCTGGGGCAGATACGCAGTATTTT. It specifies CASSLSEGAGADTQYF.

The rearrangement links TRBV5-6 to TRBJ1-1; no definite D call. Germline assignment: CDR1 SGHDT and CDR2 YYEEEE. Trimming took off 2 bases at V and 5 bases at J, with 7 bases between the two ends. The CDR3 loop spans 12 amino acids. This CDR3 is CASSFPETEAFF. The CDR3 DNA follows: TGTGCCAGCAGCTTTCCGGAGACTGAAGCTTTCTTT.

The rearrangement joins TRBV11-3 to TRBJ2-5, with D perhaps TRBD1 (5 bases). Deletions cut 1 base from V and 4 bases from J, with 19 bases between. Germline lookup yields CDR1 SGHNT and CDR2 YENEEA. The CDR3 has 17 amino acids. Here the CDR3 reads CASSLGVGVEGGETQYF. Here the CDR3 DNA reads TGTGCCAGCAGCTTAGGGGTAGGGGTTGAAGGTGGAGAGACCCAGTACTTC.

The V and J genes are TRBV5-1 and TRBJ1-2, with TRBD1 matching over 9 bases. Germline values: CDR1 SGHRS, CDR2 YFSETQ. The J segment lost 4 bases and the V segment lost 4 bases, leaving 2 bases of the junction unmatched. This CDR3 contains 13 residues. The CDR3 is CASSRDRVYGYTF. CDR3 sequence (DNA): TGCGCCAGCAGCAGGGACAGGGTCTATGGCTACACCTTC.

The CDR3 loop reads CASSAYWASGGNEQFF. CDR3 sequence (DNA): TGTGCCAGCAGCGCCTATTGGGCTAGCGGAGGGAATGAGCAGTTCTTC. J is TRBJ2-1 and V is TRBV9; 7 bases map to TRBD2. The CDR3 has 16 amino acids. CDR1 is SGDLS and CDR2 is YYNGEE in the germline V gene. Losses at the gene ends were 3 bases for V and 7 bases for J; bases not matched to a gene: 13.

The chain employs TRBV28 and TRBJ2-6; 8 bases align to TRBD1. Germline V CDR1 and CDR2: MDHEN, SYDVKM. V lost 5 bases to trimming and J lost 0 bases; unmatched junction nucleotides: 6. CDR3 length: 17 residues. CDR3 amino acids: CASSKGQGISGANVLTF. DNA of the CDR3: TGTGCCAGCAGTAAAGGACAGGGCATCTCTGGGGCCAACGTCCTGACTTTC.

The chain joins TRBV29-1 to TRBJ1-1; no definite D call. Germline V CDR1 and CDR2: SQVTM, ANQGSEA. The CDR3 has 12 amino acids. V was cut by 4 bases and J by 1 base, with 7 bases left in between. The CDR3 nucleotides read TGCAGCGTTGCCCCAGGGAACACTGAAGCTTTCTTT. As protein: CSVAPGNTEAFF.

V gene TRBV7-3 combines with J gene TRBJ2-1, with 11 bases lining up with TRBD2. The CDR3 sequence is 17 residues long. Trimming cost V 3 bases and J 7 bases; bases outside gene matches: 11. Germline V CDR1 and CDR2: SGHTA, FQGTGA. The CDR3 protein is CASSLTSGERAENEQFF. In nucleotides, the CDR3 is TGTGCCAGCAGCTTGACTAGCGGGGAGCGGGCAGAAAATGAGCAGTTCTTC.

The gene calls are TRBV10-2 and TRBJ2-1; TRBD2 matches 10 bases. Germline CDR1 reads WSHSY; CDR2 reads SAAADI. This CDR3 spans 13 amino acids. With 10 bases clipped from V and 5 bases from J, the junction kept 5 bases outside the gene matches. This CDR3 reads CATSGLANNEQFF. The DNA of the CDR3 is TGCGCCACCTCGGGACTAGCGAACAATGAGCAGTTCTTC.

The chain employs TRBV6-4 and TRBJ2-1; TRBD2 matches 14 bases. Trimming took 4 bases from V and 9 from J; bases not matched to a gene: 2. Germline lookup yields CDR1 MRHNA and CDR2 SNTAGT. The CDR3 contains 14 residues. In DNA, the CDR3 is TGTGCCAGCAGTGGACTAGCGGGGGGGGGTGAGCAGTTCTTC. This translates into CASSGLAGGGEQFF.

The chain has TRBV10-3 and TRBJ1-2, with D unclear. The germline V gene has CDR1 ENHRY and CDR2 SYGVKD. The length of the CDR3 is 13 residues. CDR3 sequence reads: CANARSEDYGYTF. The CDR3 coding sequence is TGTGCAAACGCGCGGAGTGAGGACTATGGCTACACCTTC.

The rearrangement uses TRBV4-3 and TRBJ2-3; no clear D gene. The CDR3 is made up of 15 amino acids. The ends were cut back, 0 bases at V and 4 bases at J, with 11 bases in the middle. Germline values: CDR1 LGHNA, CDR2 YSLEER. Written as DNA, the CDR3 is TGCGCCAGCAGCCAAGATGTTCGGAGCCCAGATACGCAGTATTTT. Translated: CASSQDVRSPDTQYF.

The chain carries TRBV30 and TRBJ1-2; no definite D call. Germline-derived CDR1 and CDR2 are GTSNPN and SVGIG (reference sequence). The CDR3 sequence is 14 residues long. The V gene lost 2 bases and the J gene lost 4 bases, with 14 bases spanning the gap. The CDR3, as DNA: TGTGCCTGGAGTAGCCGCGATCGAGGCTATGGCTACACCTTC. This gives the protein CAWSSRDRGYGYTF.

This clone was seen repeatedly, ten times or more. This chain links TRBV2 with TRBJ2-7; a weak D match, TRBD2 (5 bases). CDR3 length equals 13 residues. From germline, CDR1 is SNHLY and CDR2 FYNNEI. The V end was cut by 3 bases, the J end by 3 bases, with 9 bases between. CDR3 sequence (DNA): TGTGCCAGCAGTGAGCTAGCTGGCTACGAGCAGTACTTC. This encodes CASSELAGYEQYF.

This clone was detected only a few times. This chain connects TRBV7-9 to TRBJ1-1, with D unresolved. V was shortened by 7 bases and J by 8 bases, with 17 bases between the two germline ends. This CDR3 spans 13 amino acids. Germline V gene data show CDR1 as SEHNR and CDR2 as FQNEAQ (reference sequence). CDR3 bases: TGTGCCAGCACTTCAGGACTGGGTGCAGAAGCTTTCTTT. It yields the protein CASTSGLGAEAFF.

This clone was counted once. The chain combines TRBV11-2 with TRBJ1-1; a weak D match, TRBD1 (5 bases). Deletions cut 5 bases from V and 5 bases from J, with 15 bases between. This CDR3 region has 14 residues. The germline gives CDR1 SGHAT, CDR2 FQNNGV. The CDR3 loop reads CASSPIAGGTEAFF. The CDR3 DNA reads TGTGCCAGCAGCCCTATCGCGGGGGGGACTGAAGCTTTCTTT. The variable domain in full, completed from reference TRBV11-2 and TRBJ1-1, reads EAGVAQSPRYKIIEKRQSVAFWCNPISGHATLYWYQQILGQGPKLLIQFQNNGVVDDSQLPKDRFSAERLKGVDSTLKIQPAKLEDSAVYLCASSPIAGGTEAFFGQGTRLTVV.

This sequence joins TRBV7-2 and TRBJ1-5; no clear D gene. The length of the CDR3 is 13 residues. V lost 3 bases and J lost 4, with 7 bases in between. The germline gives CDR1 SGHTA, CDR2 FQGNSA. The CDR3 region is CASSFNQNQPQHF. CDR3 coding DNA: TGTGCCAGCAGCTTCAATCAGAATCAGCCCCAGCATTTT.

Here the CDR3 DNA reads TGTGCCAGCAGCCCTTTAGGGGCGGGCACAGATACGCAGTATTTT. Protein: CASSPLGAGTDTQYF. The V gene is TRBV9, the J gene TRBJ2-3, with TRBD1 as a possible D gene (5 bases). The CDR3 length is 15 residues. Germline values: CDR1 SGDLS, CDR2 YYNGEE. The V gene lost 4 bases and the J gene lost 1 base, with 13 bases spanning the gap.

The gene calls are TRBV4-3 and TRBJ2-1; D not certain. V shed 3 bases and J shed 0 bases, with 15 bases lying between them. Germline values: CDR1 LGHNA, CDR2 YSLEER. CDR3 length equals 17 residues. CDR3 amino acids: CASSQGRDGFSYNEQFF. The CDR3, as DNA: TGCGCCAGCAGCCAGGGCCGAGACGGATTCTCCTACAATGAGCAGTTCTTC.